The clone carrying this T cell receptor beta chain was seen a few times. Use of 60 Vbeta and 13 Jbeta primers characterized the PCR. Sequenced by immunoSEQ multiplex PCR; TCRdb stores in-frame clones only, minus some. The sample includes about 300,000 clones, roughly 88% of them seen just once. Losses at the gene ends were 5 bases for V and 5 bases for J; bases not matched to a gene: 5. The CDR3 loop spans 14 amino acids. Germline CDR1 is LNHDA and CDR2 is SQIVND (reference sequence). This entry belongs to a study of cytomegalovirus exposure and HLA in healthy donors. The gene calls are TRBV19 and TRBJ2-2; 7 bases are a match to TRBD2. The sequenced material came from PBMCs. The TCR was taken from a man in his forties in good health and CMV-seropositive. The CDR3 DNA sequence: TGTGCCAGTAGTCCAACGGGGGGTACCGGGGAGCTGTTTTTT. Translating it yields CASSPTGGTGELFF. The variable domain in full, with the rest retrieved from reference TRBV19 and TRBJ2-2, is DGGITQSPKYLFRKEGQNVTLSCEQNLNHDAMYWYRQDPGQGLRLIYYSQIVNDFQKGDIAEGYSVSREKKESFPLTVTSAQKNPTAFYLCASSPTGGTGELFFGEGSRLTVL.